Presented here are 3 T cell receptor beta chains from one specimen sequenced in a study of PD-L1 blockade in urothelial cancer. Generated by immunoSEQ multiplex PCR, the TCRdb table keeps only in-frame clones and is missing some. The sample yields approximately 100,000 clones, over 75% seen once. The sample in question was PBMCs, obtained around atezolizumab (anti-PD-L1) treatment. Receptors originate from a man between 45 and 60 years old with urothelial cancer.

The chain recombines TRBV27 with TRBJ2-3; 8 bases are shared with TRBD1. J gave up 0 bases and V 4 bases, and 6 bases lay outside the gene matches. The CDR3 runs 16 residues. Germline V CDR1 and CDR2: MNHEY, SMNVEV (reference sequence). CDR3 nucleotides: TGTGCCAGCAGTTCATACAGGGGGAAAAGCACAGATACGCAGTATTTT. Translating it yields CASSSYRGKSTDTQYF.

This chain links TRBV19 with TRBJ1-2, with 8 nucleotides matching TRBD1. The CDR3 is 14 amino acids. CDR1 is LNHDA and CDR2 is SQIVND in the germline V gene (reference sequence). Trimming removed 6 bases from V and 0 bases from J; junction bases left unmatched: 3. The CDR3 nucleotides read TGTGCCAGTAGCGACAGGGGAACTAACTATGGCTACACCTTC. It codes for CASSDRGTNYGYTF.

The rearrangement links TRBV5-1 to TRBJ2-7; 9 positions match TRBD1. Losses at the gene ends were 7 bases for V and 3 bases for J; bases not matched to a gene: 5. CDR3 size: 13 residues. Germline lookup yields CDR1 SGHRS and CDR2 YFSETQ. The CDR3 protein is CASARDRDYEQYF. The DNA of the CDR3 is TGCGCCAGCGCCAGGGACAGGGACTACGAGCAGTACTTC.